Below are 2 T cell receptor beta chains sequenced from a single sample in a study of T-cell reconstitution after alpha-beta-depleted transplantation in children. Unique molecular identifiers were incorporated during preparation of the TCRbeta library. TCRdb analysed the PCR reads with MiXCR anew, one entry per CDR3 protein. The sample records hundreds of thousands of distinct CDR3 sequences, roughly 15% being singletons. This material consisted of PBMCs from the stem cell graft donor, taken from the stem cell graft. All receptors come from a human donor who donated a stem cell graft to a child with acute myeloid leukemia.

This rearrangement joins TRBV5-5 to TRBJ1-1; D gene ambiguous. Trimming pared 4 bases from V and 7 bases from J, leaving 11 bases between. The CDR3 runs to 12 residues. Germline V gene sequence: CDR1 SGHKS, CDR2 YYEKEE (reference sequence). The CDR3 DNA follows: TGTGCCAGCAGCGTCGGACGGCTTGAAGCTTTCTTT. Translating it yields CASSVGRLEAFF.

This clonotype showed up just a few times. The chain links TRBV20-1 to TRBJ2-1; maybe TRBD1 (5 bases). Germline loops: CDR1 DFQATT, CDR2 SNEGSKA (reference sequence). Trimming pared 5 bases from V and 2 bases from J, leaving 16 bases between. The CDR3 has 15 amino acids. The CDR3 is CSAPRAQVTYNEQFF. The CDR3 nucleotides read TGCAGTGCTCCACGGGCACAGGTAACCTACAATGAGCAGTTCTTC.